These 24 T cell receptor beta chains were all obtained from the same sample, sequenced in a study (dated by TCRdb to between 2015 and 2017). The library was built by means of 5' RACE. The sample was run on an Illumina MiSeq. The public reads were run again by TCRdb, first through fastp at Q25 and then through MiXCR, and only productive beta chains were kept. Rows are combined by CDR3 protein, so each entry shows the most common genes and DNA. Present in this sample are some 8,200 distinct CDR3 sequences, 36% of which were seen just once. 6% to 7% of the sample goes to the ten largest clones. Sequencing used tumor-infiltrating memory CD4+ T cells sorted from the breast tumor. The cell subset or site tag for this specimen amounts to: memory CD4+ T cells, CD4+CD45RO+CD25-. The receptors originated from a female donor with breast cancer.

V usage is TRBV7-6 and J usage is TRBJ2-1, with 7 positions matching TRBD1. Germline V gene lookup returns CDR1 SGHVS and CDR2 FNYEAQ. The CDR3 consists of 15 residues. V shed 5 bases and J 4 bases; nucleotides not matched to a gene: 8. The CDR3 region has the DNA TGTGCCAGCAGCCCGAGGACAGGTCCGTACAATGAGCAGTTCTTC. As protein: CASSPRTGPYNEQFF.

This clonotype was seen many times. The V call is TRBV20-1, the J call TRBJ2-5; no reliable D call. V lost 4 bases to trimming and J lost 0 bases, with 18 bases between them. CDR3 length: 16 amino acids. CDR1 is DFQATT and CDR2 is SNEGSKA in the germline V gene (reference sequence). This CDR3 reads CSANKMADLYQETQYF. The CDR3 DNA reads TGCAGTGCTAACAAAATGGCCGATTTGTACCAAGAGACCCAGTACTTC.

This clonotype was observed at least ten times. This rearrangement joins TRBV27 to TRBJ1-2; possibly TRBD1 for D (6 bases). The CDR3 runs to 16 residues. The V end was cut by 0 bases, the J end by 4 bases, with 15 bases between. In germline, CDR1 is MNHEY, CDR2 SMNVEV (reference sequence). This CDR3 reads CASSLSVWGQGYGYTF. The CDR3 DNA follows: TGTGCCAGCAGTTTATCGGTCTGGGGGCAGGGCTATGGCTACACCTTC.

This clonotype came up a few times. The gene calls are TRBV4-1 and TRBJ2-3, with 7 bases matching TRBD1. The junction had 5 bases not matched to a gene; V was cut back by 5 bases and J by 0 bases. This CDR3 has 15 amino acids. Germline V lookup: CDR1 MGHRA, CDR2 YSYEKL. The CDR3 DNA follows: TGCGCCAGCAGCGAACGACAGGGAAGCACAGATACGCAGTATTTT. Its translation: CASSERQGSTDTQYF.

By share of the sample, this clonotype is medium-sized. The chain is built from TRBV30 and TRBJ2-3; D is perhaps TRBD2 (5 bases). The CDR3 sequence is 13 residues long. Germline assignment: CDR1 GTSNPN and CDR2 SVGIG (reference sequence). Trimming stripped 6 bases from V and 0 bases from J, with 10 bases between. The CDR3 nucleotides read TGTGCCTGTTCGGGGTATAGCACAGATACGCAGTATTTT. Its protein is CACSGYSTDTQYF.

Many counts were recorded for this clonotype. The chain joins TRBV24-1 to TRBJ2-1, with a weak D call TRBD2 (6 bases). Trimming took 8 bases from V and 4 from J, leaving 17 bases between them. Germline values: CDR1 KGHDR, CDR2 SFDVKD. The CDR3 is made up of 15 amino acids. The CDR3 protein is CATTGLRDAYNEQFF. The CDR3, as DNA: TGTGCCACCACCGGTCTGCGGGACGCTTACAATGAGCAGTTCTTC.

V gene TRBV7-8 combines with J gene TRBJ1-2; D uncertain. The CDR3 covers 13 residues. V dropped 3 bases and J dropped 8 bases, with 13 bases sitting between them. CDR1 SGHVS and CDR2 FQNEAQ come from the germline V gene. CDR3 coding DNA: TGTGCCAGCAGCTTTGTAGGGCTGAAAGGCTACACCTTC. Its translation is CASSFVGLKGYTF.

This clonotype was picked up many times. CDR3 bases: TGTGCTAGTCGGCTCCACCCCGGCCATGAGCAGTTCTTC. Translated, it gives CASRLHPGHEQFF. The J gene is TRBJ2-1, the V gene TRBV12-5; D unresolved. The CDR3 length is 13 residues. Per the germline V gene, CDR1 is LGHNT and CDR2 is FRNRAP. Trimming removed 8 bases from V and 8 bases from J, with 16 bases in between.

This clonotype was detected ten times or more. This chain uses TRBV12-3 or TRBV12-4 with TRBJ2-3; possibly TRBD1 for D (6 bases). This CDR3 has 15 residues. Trimming left V 6 bases short and J 1 base short, with 14 bases between. The CDR3 DNA reads TGTGCCAGCAGACGGACAGAGTTCGGCACAGATACGCAGTATTTT. Its translation: CASRRTEFGTDTQYF.

The sample holds one count of this clonotype. The germline gene is not matched at one end of the junction; a read error may be the cause. The chain recombines TRBV19 with TRBJ1-5; no clear D gene. In germline, CDR1 is LNHDA, CDR2 SQIVND (reference sequence). The CDR3 is 15 residues long. CDR3 protein: CASSMSLRGNQPQHF. The CDR3 DNA reads TGCGCCAGTAGTATGTCCCTTCGGGGCAATCAGCCCCAGCATTTT.

The rearrangement joins TRBV20-1 to TRBJ2-3, with D unclear. There are 12 residues in the CDR3. V was shortened by 3 bases and J by 1 base, with 5 bases between the two germline ends. From germline, CDR1 is DFQATT and CDR2 SNEGSKA (reference sequence). The DNA for the CDR3 is TGCAGTGCTAGCGAACGCACAGATACGCAGTATTTT. This gives the protein CSASERTDTQYF.

This clonotype is medium-sized (0.01 to 0.1%) within its sample. The rearrangement joins TRBV4-1 to TRBJ2-1; 15 positions match TRBD2. The J segment lost 7 bases and the V segment lost 3 bases, leaving 10 bases of the junction unmatched. This CDR3 region has 18 residues. The germline gives CDR1 MGHRA, CDR2 YSYEKL. CDR3 amino acids: CASSHIDLGLAGGNEQFF. CDR3 sequence (DNA): TGCGCCAGCAGCCATATAGATCTGGGACTAGCGGGGGGAAATGAGCAGTTCTTC.

A single count supports this clonotype. The junction departs from the called germline gene at one end, perhaps through a read error. The V gene is TRBV10-1, the J gene TRBJ1-5; D is uncertain. The germline V gene encodes CDR1 WNHNN and CDR2 SYGVQD (reference sequence). The length of the CDR3 is 12 residues. CDR3 amino acids: CASSDANQHQHF. The CDR3 DNA is TGCGCCAGCAGTGATGCGAATCAGCACCAGCATTTT.

This clonotype was detected ten times or more. The rearrangement links TRBV4-1 to TRBJ2-1; 8 positions agree with TRBD1. V lost 6 bases and J lost 4; bases outside the gene matches: 11. CDR1 and CDR2 from the germline V gene are MGHRA and YSYEKL. The CDR3 is 16 amino acids. The chain's CDR3 is CASSFPEQGAYNEQFF. The CDR3 coding sequence is TGCGCCAGCAGTTTCCCCGAGCAGGGGGCTTACAATGAGCAGTTCTTC.

This clonotype is classed as large (0.1 to 1%). This chain joins TRBV20-1 and TRBJ2-1; D gene uncertain. Trimming pared 0 bases from V and 0 bases from J, leaving 9 bases between. Germline CDR1 DFQATT, CDR2 SNEGSKA (reference sequence). This CDR3 spans 15 amino acids. For the CDR3, the DNA is TGCAGTGCTAGAGATCCCCGCAACTCCTACAATGAGCAGTTCTTC. This encodes CSARDPRNSYNEQFF.

About this clonotype itself: This clone may be a read error of a much larger clone one base away. The chain carries TRBV12-3 or TRBV12-4 and TRBJ1-1; D ambiguous. The CDR3 covers 14 residues. The CDR3 nucleotides are TGTGCCAGCAGTATAATATGGGAGAACGCTGAAGCTTTCTTT. Protein sequence: CASSIIWENAEAFF.

This clonotype was picked up a small number of times. The chain uses TRBV6-5 and TRBJ2-1; either TRBD1 or TRBD2 may fit D (5 bases each). The length of the CDR3 is 14 residues. The V end was cut by 0 bases, the J end by 4 bases, with 7 bases between. Germline V lookup: CDR1 MNHEY, CDR2 SVGAGI. CDR3 nucleotides: TGTGCCAGCAGTTACTCGGGACCTTACAATGAGCAGTTCTTC. Translation gives CASSYSGPYNEQFF.

This clonotype was detected many times. This chain joins TRBV3-1 and TRBJ2-7; 10 bases agree with TRBD2. CDR3 length: 17 residues. From germline, CDR1 is LGHDT and CDR2 YNNKEL (reference sequence). V was clipped by 3 bases and J by 7 bases; unmatched bases: 15. The CDR3 bases are TGTGCCAGCAGCCACTCGGGTCGACTAGCGGGTGCGGGGGAGCAGTACTTC. Protein sequence: CASSHSGRLAGAGEQYF.

This clonotype occurred once. Given a much more abundant clone one base away, this may be a read error. J is TRBJ2-1 and V is TRBV18; D might be TRBD1 (5 bases). The length of the CDR3 is 15 residues. Germline V gene data show CDR1 as KGHSH and CDR2 as LQKENI. The DNA for the CDR3 is TGTGCCAGCCCACCATATGTCACAGGTGACAATGAGCAGTTCTTC. This gives the protein CASPPYVTGDNEQFF.

V and J are TRBV12-3 or TRBV12-4 and TRBJ2-1; the D gene is possibly TRBD2 (6 bases). The V gene lost 5 bases and the J gene lost 4 bases, with 21 bases spanning the gap. This CDR3 is 17 amino acids long. CDR3 in DNA: TGTGCCAGCAGTACCCGGCCCCCCGGGAGCATTTACAATGAGCAGTTCTTC. Amino acids: CASSTRPPGSIYNEQFF.

Of note for this clonotype: One end of the junction does not line up with germline, which may come from a read error. J is TRBJ2-2 and V is TRBV9; tentative D call: TRBD2 (6 bases). The germline CDR1 and CDR2 sequences are SGDLS and YYNGEE. This CDR3 has 15 amino acids. CDR3 coding DNA: TGTACCAGCAGCGTAGCGTCCAGGAGGGGCGGGGAGCTGTTTTTT. Protein product: CTSSVASRRGGELFF. Combining the CDR3 with reference TRBV9 and TRBJ2-2 gives the whole variable domain DSGVTQTPKHLITATGQRVTLRCSPRSGDLSVYWYQQSLDQGLQFLIQYYNGEERAKGNILERFSAQQFPDLHSELNLSSLELGDSALYFCTSSVASRRGGELFFGEGSRLTVL.

This clonotype was seen repeatedly, ten times or more. The V and J genes are TRBV7-3 and TRBJ1-1; D unclear. V was shortened by 1 base and J by 1 base, with 10 bases between the two germline ends. The CDR3 totals 15 residues. CDR1 is SGHTA and CDR2 is FQGTGA in the germline V gene. CDR3 bases: TGTGCCAGCAGCTTAAATCAACAGCCGAACACTGAAGCTTTCTTT. It translates to CASSLNQQPNTEAFF.

V is TRBV4-1 and J is TRBJ1-1, with TRBD1 identical over 11 bases. V dropped 5 bases and J dropped 5; count of bases not matched to a gene: 4. This CDR3 is built from 14 residues. Germline assignment: CDR1 MGHRA and CDR2 YSYEKL. The CDR3 spells CASSWDRGGTEAFF. Written as DNA, the CDR3 is TGCGCCAGCAGCTGGGACAGGGGGGGGACTGAAGCTTTCTTT.

Notes on this clonotype: A much larger clonotype is one base distant, so this may be a read error. The chain combines TRBV6-5 with TRBJ2-1, with 11 bases that match TRBD2. With V trimmed by 5 bases and J by 1 base, 13 bases remained unmatched. The length of the CDR3 is 19 residues. From germline, CDR1 is MNHEY and CDR2 SVGAGI. CDR3 coding DNA: TGTGCCAGCAGTCCAGGGGCTAGCGGGAGGTTGAGTTCCTACAATGAGCAGTTCTTC. It is translated as CASSPGASGRLSSYNEQFF.